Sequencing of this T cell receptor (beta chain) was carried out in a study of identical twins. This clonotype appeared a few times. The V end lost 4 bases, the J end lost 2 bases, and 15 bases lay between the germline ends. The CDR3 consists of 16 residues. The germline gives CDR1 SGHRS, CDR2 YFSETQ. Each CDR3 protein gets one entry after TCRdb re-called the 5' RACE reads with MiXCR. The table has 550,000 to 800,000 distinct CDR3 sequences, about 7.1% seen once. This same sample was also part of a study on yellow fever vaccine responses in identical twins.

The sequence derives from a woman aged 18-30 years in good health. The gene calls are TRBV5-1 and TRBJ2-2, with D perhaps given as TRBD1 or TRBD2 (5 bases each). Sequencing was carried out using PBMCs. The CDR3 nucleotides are TGCGCCAGCAGCGCATCAGGGACGGATAACACCGGGGAGCTGTTTTTT. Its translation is CASSASGTDNTGELFF.